The following is a T cell receptor beta chain sequence with its context. What it recognizes is unknown. This record comes from a study of identical twins. CDR1 is SGHTA and CDR2 is FQGTGA in the germline V gene. This CDR3 has 14 residues. J was trimmed by 3 bases and V by 5 bases; bases with no gene match: 5. Findings and caveats of the study: Modelling underestimated the level of out-of-frame TCR alpha sharing observed in monozygotic twins. These conclusions were based on statistical analysis (cross-sectional, not following the same donors).

Template switching added a universal primer site; cDNA carried unique molecular identifiers. TCRdb reprocessed the 5' RACE reads with MiXCR, giving one entry per CDR3 protein. This repertoire shows about 660,000 distinct CDR3 sequences, around 8.6% found once; its top ten account for around 0.98%. These data also featured in a second study, about yellow fever vaccine responses in identical twins.

This chain uses TRBV7-3 with TRBJ2-7; 9 bases fit TRBD1. Sequenced: PBMCs. The source is a woman under 30 in good health. CDR3 sequence: CASSETGGGYEQYF. In nucleotides, the CDR3 is TGTGCCAGCAGCGAGACAGGGGGAGGCTACGAGCAGTACTTC.